The sample holds a few counts of the clone carrying this T cell receptor (beta chain). This sample was included in a study of blood T cell repertoires in COVID-19. Study context: Collection of acute and convalescent COVID-19 samples took place in the United States, Italy and Spain. In each case, the material was cDNA or gDNA derived from T cells, B-cell-depleted T cells, or PBMCs.

CDR3 length equals 18 residues. Losses at the gene ends were 1 base for V and 2 bases for J; bases not matched to a gene: 11. Germline-derived CDR1 and CDR2 are LNHDA and SQIVND (reference sequence). Enrolled during active infection, Seattle patients were then followed longitudinally. In the source study's methods: Estimation of nucleated cell counts was performed using reference gene primer amplification. The data were produced by immunoSEQ multiplex PCR, yet TCRdb's version contains in-frame clones alone and is incomplete. D and trimming come from the DNA, and the V and J calls and clone size come from that table. The repertoire consists of about 250,000 clones, with about 85% occurring once and the leading ten covering 0.75% to 0.95%.

The source of this sequence is a human donor with COVID-19, enrolled during active disease. The donor label of this sample is uncertain. The sequenced sample consisted of peripheral blood. The genes are TRBV19 and TRBJ1-5; 7 bases map to TRBD1. The CDR3 loop is CASSIAPVYRGGNQPQHF. CDR3 nucleotides: TGTGCCAGTAGTATAGCTCCCGTTTACAGGGGTGGCAATCAGCCCCAGCATTTT.